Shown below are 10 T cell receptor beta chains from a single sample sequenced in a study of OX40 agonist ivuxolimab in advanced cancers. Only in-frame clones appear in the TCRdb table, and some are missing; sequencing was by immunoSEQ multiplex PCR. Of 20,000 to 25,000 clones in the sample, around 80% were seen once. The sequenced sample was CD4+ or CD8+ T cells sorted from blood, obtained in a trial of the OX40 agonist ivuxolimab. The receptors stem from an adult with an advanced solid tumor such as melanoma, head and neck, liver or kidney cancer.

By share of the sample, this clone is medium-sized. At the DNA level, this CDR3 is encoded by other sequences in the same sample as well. The CDR3 sequence: CASSQDSYEQYF. In DNA, the CDR3 is TGTGCCAGCAGCCAAGACTCCTACGAGCAGTACTTC. This chain connects TRBV4-2 to TRBJ2-7; D unclear. The length of the CDR3 is 12 residues. Germline CDR1 is LGHNA and CDR2 is YNFKEQ. Trimming removed 0 bases from V and 0 bases from J, with 0 bases in between.

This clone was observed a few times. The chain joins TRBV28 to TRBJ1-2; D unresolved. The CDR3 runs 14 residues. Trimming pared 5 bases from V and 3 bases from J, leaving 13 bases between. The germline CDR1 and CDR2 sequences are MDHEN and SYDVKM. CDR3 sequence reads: CASSPPYQYYGYTF. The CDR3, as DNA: TGTGCCAGCAGTCCCCCTTATCAATACTATGGCTACACCTTC.

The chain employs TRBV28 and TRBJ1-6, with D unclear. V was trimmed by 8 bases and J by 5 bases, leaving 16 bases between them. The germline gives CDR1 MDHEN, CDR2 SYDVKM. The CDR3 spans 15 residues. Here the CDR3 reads CASGRIRQNNSPLHF. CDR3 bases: TGTGCCAGCGGCCGAATTCGGCAGAATAATTCACCCCTCCACTTT.

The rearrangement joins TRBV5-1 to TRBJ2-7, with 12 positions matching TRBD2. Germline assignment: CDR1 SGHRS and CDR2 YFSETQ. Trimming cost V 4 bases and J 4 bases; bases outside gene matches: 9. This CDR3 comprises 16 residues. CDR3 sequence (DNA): TGCGCCAGCAGCGCTCTAGCGGGAGGGGTCGGGTACGAGCAGTACTTC. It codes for CASSALAGGVGYEQYF.

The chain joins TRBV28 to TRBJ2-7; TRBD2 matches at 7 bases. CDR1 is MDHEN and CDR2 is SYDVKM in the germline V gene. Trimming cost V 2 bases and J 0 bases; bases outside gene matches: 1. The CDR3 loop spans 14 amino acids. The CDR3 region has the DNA TGTGCCAGCAGTTTAGAGCGGGACTCCTACGAGCAGTACTTC. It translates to CASSLERDSYEQYF.

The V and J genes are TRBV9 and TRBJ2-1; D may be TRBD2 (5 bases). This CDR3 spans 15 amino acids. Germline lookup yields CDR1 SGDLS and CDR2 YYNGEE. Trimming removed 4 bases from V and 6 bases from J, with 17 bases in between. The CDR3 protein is CASSPRLSGINEQFF. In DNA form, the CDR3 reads TGTGCCAGCAGCCCCCGGCTCAGCGGTATCAATGAGCAGTTCTTC.

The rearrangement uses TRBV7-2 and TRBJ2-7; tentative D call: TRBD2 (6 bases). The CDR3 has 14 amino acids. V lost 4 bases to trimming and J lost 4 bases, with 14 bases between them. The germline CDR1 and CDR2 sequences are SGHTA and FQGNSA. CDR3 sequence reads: CASSWGWGEYEQYF. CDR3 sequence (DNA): TGTGCCAGCAGCTGGGGCTGGGGGGAGTACGAGCAGTACTTC.

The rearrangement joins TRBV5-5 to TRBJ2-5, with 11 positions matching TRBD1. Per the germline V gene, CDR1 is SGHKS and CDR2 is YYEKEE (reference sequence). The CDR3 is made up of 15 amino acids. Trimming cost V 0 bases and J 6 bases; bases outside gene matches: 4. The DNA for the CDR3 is TGTGCCAGCAGCTTGGGGACAGGGGGCTGGAAGACCCAGTACTTC. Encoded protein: CASSLGTGGWKTQYF.

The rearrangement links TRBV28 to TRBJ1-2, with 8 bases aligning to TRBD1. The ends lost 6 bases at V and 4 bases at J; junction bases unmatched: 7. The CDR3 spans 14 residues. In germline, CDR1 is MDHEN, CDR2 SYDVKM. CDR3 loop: CASSPGQGSYGYTF. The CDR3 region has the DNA TGTGCCAGCAGCCCTGGACAGGGAAGCTATGGCTACACCTTC.

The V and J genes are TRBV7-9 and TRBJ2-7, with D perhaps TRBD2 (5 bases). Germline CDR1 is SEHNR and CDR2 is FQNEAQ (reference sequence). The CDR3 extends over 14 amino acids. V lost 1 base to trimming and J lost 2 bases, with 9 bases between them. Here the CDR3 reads CASSLVDGAYEQYF. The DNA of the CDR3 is TGTGCCAGCAGCTTAGTTGACGGGGCCTACGAGCAGTACTTC.